This T cell receptor (beta chain) was sequenced in a study of beta chain features in type 1 diabetes. Overall study findings and caveats: VDJ junctions sequenced from type 1 diabetes patients showed fewer insertions and more deletions. In every one of the four CD4+ subsets, TCRB CDR3s were moderately but significantly shorter in Type 1 diabetes patients. Whether TCRB rearrangement is influenced by HLA type was left unresolved in this analysis. Patients showed naive, central memory and Treg TCRB repertoires that appeared more similar than those of healthy donors.

Note on this clone: As yet, its antigen is unknown.

Expressed TCRB transcripts were sequenced because the entire RNA isolate underwent reverse transcription. The protocol was immunoSEQ multiplex PCR, while the TCRdb copy is restricted to in-frame clones and leaves out a portion. The sample has about 27,000 clones; 50% to 65% are singletons. Markers CD45RO/CCR7/CD25/CD127/CD95/CD27 served to sort CD4+ naive, central memory, regulatory and stem cell-like memory cells. Germline V gene data show CDR1 as SGHNT and CDR2 as YENEEA. Unmatched junction bases numbered 7, after V lost 1 base and J lost 4 bases. This CDR3 has 16 residues. V usage is TRBV11-3 and J usage is TRBJ2-5; 9 bases fit TRBD2. The sequenced sample consisted of Tregs from blood. The sequence derives from a woman in her late teens or twenties with type 1 diabetes. The CDR3 reads CASSLVAAGGRETQYF. CDR3 DNA: TGTGCCAGCAGCTTAGTCGCCGCGGGAGGGCGAGAGACCCAGTACTTC. The full variable domain, rest sourced from reference TRBV11-3 and TRBJ2-5, is EAGVVQSPRYKIIEKKQPVAFWCNPISGHNTLYWYLQNLGQGPELLIRYENEEAVDDSQLPKDRFSAERLKGVDSTLKIQPAELGDSAVYLCASSLVAAGGRETQYFGPGTRLLVL.